What follows are 6 T cell receptor beta chains derived from one specimen sequenced in a study of blood T cell repertoires in COVID-19. Libraries were prepared by immunoSEQ multiplex PCR; TCRdb keeps only in-frame clonotypes and omits some of them. The table includes just over 650,000 clones, 85% to 90% detected once. Sequencing was done on a sample of peripheral blood. These TCRs come from a woman in her late teens or twenties with acute or convalescent COVID-19.

The rearrangement joins TRBV4-1 to TRBJ1-1, with TRBD1 identical over 7 bases. This CDR3 spans 16 amino acids. V lost 6 bases to trimming and J lost 1 base; unmatched junction nucleotides: 11. Per germline, CDR1 MGHRA and CDR2 YSYEKL. In DNA form, the CDR3 reads TGCGCCAGCAGTTACGTCTCGGGACAGAGGAACACTGAAGCTTTCTTT. This encodes CASSYVSGQRNTEAFF.

This rearrangement joins TRBV7-2 to TRBJ1-2; 9 bases align to TRBD1. Trimming took 1 base from V and 8 from J; bases not matched to a gene: 11. CDR3 size: 16 residues. The germline gives CDR1 SGHTA, CDR2 FQGNSA. The CDR3 here is CASSLEFGTGYGGYTF. In nucleotides, the CDR3 is TGTGCCAGCAGCTTAGAATTCGGGACAGGGTACGGCGGCTACACCTTC.

The V call is TRBV6-5, the J call TRBJ2-1; D is unresolved. The CDR3 contains 15 residues. The germline V gene has CDR1 MNHEY and CDR2 SVGAGI. The V end lost 11 bases, the J end lost 4 bases, and 21 bases lay between the germline ends. Here the CDR3 reads CAASQIRGSYNEQFF. In DNA form, the CDR3 reads TGTGCCGCGAGCCAAATCCGAGGATCTTACAATGAGCAGTTCTTC.

The rearrangement links TRBV4-2 to TRBJ1-5, with unresolved D. Per the germline V gene, CDR1 is LGHNA and CDR2 is YNFKEQ. This CDR3 has 13 residues. Trimming pared 1 base from V and 3 bases from J, leaving 4 bases between. The CDR3 is CASSQAVNQPQHF. CDR3 sequence (DNA): TGTGCCAGCAGCCAAGCGGTCAATCAGCCCCAGCATTTT.

The V and J genes are TRBV24-1 and TRBJ2-1; no clear D. CDR3 length equals 12 residues. Trimming pared 0 bases from V and 8 bases from J, leaving 4 bases between. Germline V gene lookup returns CDR1 KGHDR and CDR2 SFDVKD. In DNA form, the CDR3 reads TGTGCCACCAGTGATTTGGTATATGAGCAGTTCTTC. Residues: CATSDLVYEQFF.

V gene TRBV14 combines with J gene TRBJ2-2; tentatively, D is TRBD2 (5 bases). The CDR3 runs 17 residues. CDR1 SGHDN and CDR2 FVKESK come from the germline V gene. Deletions cut 4 bases from V and 7 bases from J, with 22 bases between. The CDR3 region is CASSRVSKRVSGGELFF. CDR3 coding DNA: TGTGCCAGCAGCCGCGTTTCAAAGAGGGTATCCGGCGGGGAGCTGTTTTTT.